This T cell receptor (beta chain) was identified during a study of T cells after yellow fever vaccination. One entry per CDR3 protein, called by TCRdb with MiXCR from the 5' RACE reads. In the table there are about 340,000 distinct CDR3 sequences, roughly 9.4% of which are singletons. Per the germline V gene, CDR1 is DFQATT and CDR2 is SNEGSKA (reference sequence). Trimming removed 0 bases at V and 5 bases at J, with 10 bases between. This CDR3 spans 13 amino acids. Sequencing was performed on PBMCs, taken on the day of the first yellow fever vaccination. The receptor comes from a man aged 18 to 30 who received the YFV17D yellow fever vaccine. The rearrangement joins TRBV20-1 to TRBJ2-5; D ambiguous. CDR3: CSARDFASETQYF. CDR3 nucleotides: TGCAGTGCTAGAGATTTTGCTTCGGAGACCCAGTACTTC.